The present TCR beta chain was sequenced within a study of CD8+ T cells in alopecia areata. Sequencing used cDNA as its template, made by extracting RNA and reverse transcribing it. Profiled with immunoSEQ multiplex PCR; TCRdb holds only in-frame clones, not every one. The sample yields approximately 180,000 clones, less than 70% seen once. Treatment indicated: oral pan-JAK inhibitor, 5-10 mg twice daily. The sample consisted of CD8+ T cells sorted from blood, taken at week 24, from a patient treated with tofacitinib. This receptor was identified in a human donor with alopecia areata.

In DNA form, the CDR3 reads TGTGCCTGGAAGGGGACAGGGGATCATGGCTACACCTTC. It encodes CAWKGTGDHGYTF. J is TRBJ1-2 and V is TRBV30; 10 nucleotides agree with TRBD1. The CDR3 runs 13 residues. In germline, CDR1 is GTSNPN, CDR2 SVGIG (reference sequence). V trimming: 4 bases; J trimming: 6 bases; junction bases outside the gene matches: 5.